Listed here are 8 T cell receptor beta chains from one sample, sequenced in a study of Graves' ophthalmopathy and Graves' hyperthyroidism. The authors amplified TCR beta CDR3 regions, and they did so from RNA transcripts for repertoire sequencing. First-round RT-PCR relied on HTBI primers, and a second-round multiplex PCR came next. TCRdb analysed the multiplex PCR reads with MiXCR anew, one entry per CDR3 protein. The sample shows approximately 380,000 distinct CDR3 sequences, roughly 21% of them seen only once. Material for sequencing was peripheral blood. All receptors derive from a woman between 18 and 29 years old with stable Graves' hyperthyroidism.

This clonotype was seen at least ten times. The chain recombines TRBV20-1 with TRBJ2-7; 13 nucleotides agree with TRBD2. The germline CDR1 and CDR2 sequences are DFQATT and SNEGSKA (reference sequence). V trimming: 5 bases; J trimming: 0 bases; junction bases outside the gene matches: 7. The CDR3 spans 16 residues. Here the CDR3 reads CSAETSGRPSSYEQYF. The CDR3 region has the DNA TGCAGTGCTGAGACTAGCGGGAGGCCCAGCTCCTACGAGCAGTACTTC.

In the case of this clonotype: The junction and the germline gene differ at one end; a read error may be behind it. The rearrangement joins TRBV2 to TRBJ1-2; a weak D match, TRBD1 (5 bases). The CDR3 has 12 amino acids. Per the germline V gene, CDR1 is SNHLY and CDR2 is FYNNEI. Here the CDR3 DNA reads TGTGCCGGCAGGGAAGGGGACTATGGCTACACCTTC. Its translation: CAGREGDYGYTF.

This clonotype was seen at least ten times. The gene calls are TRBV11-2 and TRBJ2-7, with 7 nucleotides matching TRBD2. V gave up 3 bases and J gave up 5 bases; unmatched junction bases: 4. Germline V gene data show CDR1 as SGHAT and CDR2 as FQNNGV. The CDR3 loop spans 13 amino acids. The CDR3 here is CASSLGLTDEQYF. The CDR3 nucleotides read TGTGCCAGCAGCTTGGGACTAACCGACGAGCAGTACTTC.

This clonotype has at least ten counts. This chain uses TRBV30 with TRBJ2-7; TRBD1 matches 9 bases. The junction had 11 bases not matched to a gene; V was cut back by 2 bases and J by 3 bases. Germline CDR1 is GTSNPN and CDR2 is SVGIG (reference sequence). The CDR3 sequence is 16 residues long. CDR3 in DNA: TGTGCCTGGAGTACGGGGTTGGGGACAGGGCTCTACGAGCAGTACTTC. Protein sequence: CAWSTGLGTGLYEQYF.

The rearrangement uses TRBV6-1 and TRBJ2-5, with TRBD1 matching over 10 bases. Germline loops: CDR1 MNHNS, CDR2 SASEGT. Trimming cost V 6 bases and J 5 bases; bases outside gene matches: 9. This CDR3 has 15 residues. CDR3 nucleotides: TGTGCCAGCAGCCCCGGGACAGGGGACTCGGAGACCCAGTACTTC. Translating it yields CASSPGTGDSETQYF.

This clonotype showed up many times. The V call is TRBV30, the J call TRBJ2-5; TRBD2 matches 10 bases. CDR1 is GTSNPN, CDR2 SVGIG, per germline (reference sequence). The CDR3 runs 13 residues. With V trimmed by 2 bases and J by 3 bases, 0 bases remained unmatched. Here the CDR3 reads CAWSLAGEETQYF. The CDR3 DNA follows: TGTGCCTGGAGTCTAGCGGGAGAAGAGACCCAGTACTTC.

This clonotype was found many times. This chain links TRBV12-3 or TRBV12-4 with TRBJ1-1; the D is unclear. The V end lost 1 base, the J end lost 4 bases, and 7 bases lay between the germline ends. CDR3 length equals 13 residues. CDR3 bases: TGTGCCAGCAGTTTAGTGGTTGCCACTGAAGCTTTCTTT. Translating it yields CASSLVVATEAFF.

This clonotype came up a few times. The CDR3 DNA is TGTGCCAGAACACAGTTTGTACGGGGGGGGGATAGCAATCAGCCCCAGCATTTT. Protein: CARTQFVRGGDSNQPQHF. This sequence joins TRBV19 and TRBJ1-5; possibly TRBD1 for D (5 bases). Per germline, CDR1 LNHDA and CDR2 SQIVND (reference sequence). Trimming left V 9 bases short and J 0 bases short, with 24 bases between. The CDR3 has 18 residues.